The source of this TCR beta chain is a study of CD8+ T cells in alopecia areata. For this clone: Its antigen is currently unknown.

Study observations and caveats: TCR sharing across patients was less clear than in mice, possibly HLA-related.

Regarding treatment: oral pan-JAK inhibitor, 5-10 mg twice daily. Lesional scalp tissue (obtained by punch biopsy) and peripheral blood were collected from alopecia areata patients. Germline V lookup: CDR1 SGDLS, CDR2 YYNGEE. Trimming cost V 0 bases and J 0 bases; bases outside gene matches: 3. The CDR3 is 15 amino acids. Following RNA extraction, reverse transcription yielded cDNA that acted as the sequencing template. The table came from immunoSEQ multiplex PCR; TCRdb's copy has only in-frame clones and leaves some out. The sample includes 180,000 or so clones, roughly 50% seen only once; the top ten take more than 10%.

This chain links TRBV9 with TRBJ2-7; 7 bases agree with TRBD1. Sequenced here: CD8+ T cells sorted from blood, sampled at week 24, from a patient treated with tofacitinib. The source is a human donor with alopecia areata. CDR3 region: CASSVGAGGSYEQYF. Written as DNA, the CDR3 is TGTGCCAGCAGCGTAGGGGCAGGGGGCTCCTACGAGCAGTACTTC.